Presented here are 9 T cell receptor beta chains from one specimen sequenced in a study of cytomegalovirus exposure and HLA in healthy donors. Use of 60 Vbeta and 13 Jbeta primers characterized the PCR. Sequencing was performed with immunoSEQ multiplex PCR; in TCRdb, only in-frame clones are kept and a portion is missing. The sample totals 150,000 to 200,000 clones. Specimen: PBMCs. These receptors were taken from a woman aged 55-70 years in good health and CMV-seronegative.

V and J are TRBV9 and TRBJ2-1, with TRBD2 matching 9 bases. Germline CDR1 SGDLS, CDR2 YYNGEE. V dropped 4 bases and J dropped 0; count of bases not matched to a gene: 5. The CDR3 runs to 16 residues. Written as DNA, the CDR3 is TGTGCCAGCAGCCGTTCTAGCGGGACCTCCTACAATGAGCAGTTCTTC. Translation gives CASSRSSGTSYNEQFF.

The chain employs TRBV7-9 and TRBJ2-5, with D perhaps matching TRBD2 (7 bases). TRBJ2-7 matches the DNA end more closely, so the J call is doubtful. The CDR3 is 15 amino acids. Per germline, CDR1 SEHNR and CDR2 FQNEAQ (reference sequence). CDR3 region: CASSSERDISYEQYF. The CDR3 DNA reads as TGTGCCAGCAGCTCCGAGCGGGACATAAGCTACGAGCAGTACTTC.

The V and J genes are TRBV19 and TRBJ1-2, with D unresolved. Germline-derived CDR1 and CDR2 are LNHDA and SQIVND (reference sequence). V was shortened by 2 bases and J by 4 bases, with 14 bases between the two germline ends. The CDR3 loop spans 15 amino acids. The CDR3 DNA follows: TGTGCCAGTAGTATACCTTCTAGCGTGATCTATGGCTACACCTTC. Protein: CASSIPSSVIYGYTF.

The chain carries TRBV5-1 and TRBJ1-1; the D gene is possibly TRBD1 (6 bases). The length of the CDR3 is 15 residues. Germline V gene data show CDR1 as SGHRS and CDR2 as YFSETQ. Trimming stripped 5 bases from V and 4 bases from J, with 18 bases between. CDR3 coding DNA: TGCGCCAGCAGTTACGCTACAGGGCCAGGCACTGAAGCTTTCTTT. Translated, it gives CASSYATGPGTEAFF.

The chain combines TRBV6-5 with TRBJ1-1, with unresolved D. V lost 6 bases to trimming and J lost 5 bases, with 16 bases between them. The germline CDR1 and CDR2 sequences are MNHEY and SVGAGI. The CDR3 covers 14 residues. CDR3 DNA: TGTGCCAGCAGCCTCATGGAGAGTTGGACTGAAGCTTTCTTT. It codes for CASSLMESWTEAFF.

The rearrangement joins TRBV5-6 to TRBJ1-2; 9 nucleotides align to TRBD1. V was pared by 5 bases and J by 5 bases, with 7 bases of the junction left unmatched. In germline, CDR1 is SGHDT, CDR2 YYEEEE. The CDR3 contains 14 residues. As DNA, the CDR3 is TGTGCCAGCAGGCCAGGACAGGGGACGTATGGCTACACCTTC. Translation gives CASRPGQGTYGYTF.

V usage is TRBV4-1 and J usage is TRBJ1-2, with D possibly being TRBD1 (5 bases). This CDR3 spans 13 amino acids. V was pared by 1 base and J by 6 bases, with 9 bases between. The germline V gene has CDR1 MGHRA and CDR2 YSYEKL. The DNA for the CDR3 is TGCGCCAGCAGCCAAGTAGGGGTTAATGGCTACACCTTC. Translation gives CASSQVGVNGYTF.

Here the CDR3 DNA reads TGTGCCAGCTCACGGGGACAGGGGGCCGGTGAGCAGTTCTTC. Its protein is CASSRGQGAGEQFF. This rearrangement joins TRBV18 to TRBJ2-1; 12 nucleotides line up with TRBD1. Germline values: CDR1 KGHSH, CDR2 LQKENI. The ends lost 4 bases at V and 9 bases at J; junction bases unmatched: 4. The CDR3 sequence is 14 residues long.

The genes are TRBV30 and TRBJ1-5; D unclear. Germline V gene lookup returns CDR1 GTSNPN and CDR2 SVGIG (reference sequence). This CDR3 contains 12 residues. The germline V and J ends were trimmed by 4 bases and 2 bases, with 6 bases remaining between them. The CDR3 nucleotides are TGTGCCTGGAAGGAGGGCAATCAGCCCCAGCATTTT. This codes for CAWKEGNQPQHF.